This record looks at one TCR beta chain sequence and its context. The sample is drawn from a study of OX40 agonist ivuxolimab in advanced cancers. Clones were sequenced by immunoSEQ multiplex PCR, and TCRdb holds only the in-frame ones, with some missing. Among tens of thousands of clones listed, approximately 90% were seen once. CDR3 length equals 16 residues. Looked up from germline, CDR1 is SGHDT and CDR2 is YYEEEE. V shed 3 bases and J shed 1 base, with 16 bases lying between them. This receptor was taken from an adult with an advanced solid tumor such as melanoma, head and neck, liver or kidney cancer. The sequencing here drew on CD4+ or CD8+ T cells sorted from blood, taken in a trial of the OX40 agonist ivuxolimab. V usage is TRBV5-6 and J usage is TRBJ2-5; D is unclear. CDR3 sequence (DNA): TGTGCCAGCAGCTCCCTGACGGAAACCGTCCAAGAGACCCAGTACTTC. It yields the protein CASSSLTETVQETQYF. The full variable domain, its missing parts supplied by reference TRBV5-6 and TRBJ2-5, is DAGVTQSPTHLIKTRGQQVTLRCSPKSGHDTVSWYQQALGQGPQFIFQYYEEEERQRGNFPDRFSGHQFPNYSSELNVNALLLGDSALYLCASSSLTETVQETQYFGPGTRLLVL.